This record covers a single T cell receptor (beta chain). The PCR had 60 Vbeta and 13 Jbeta primers. Produced via immunoSEQ multiplex PCR; TCRdb's table is partial and in-frame only. The sample is made up of some 120,000 clones, and the top ten hold approximately 6.2% of it. This entry comes from a study of cytomegalovirus exposure and HLA in healthy donors. CDR1 is MDHEN and CDR2 is SYDVKM in the germline V gene. The CDR3 covers 14 residues. The ends were cut back, 7 bases at V and 4 bases at J, with 16 bases in the middle. The specimen sequenced was PBMCs. The receptor was derived from a man aged 40-49 years in good health and CMV-seropositive. The chain has TRBV28 and TRBJ1-2, with D possibly being TRBD1 (5 bases). The CDR3 DNA reads TGTGCCAGCACCCCTGCTACAGGAGTCTATGGCTACACCTTC. It is translated as CASTPATGVYGYTF.